One T cell receptor (beta chain) is described in this entry. Samples of marrow taken after transplant originated at the posterior iliac crest or some other site. These data are taken from a study of graft-versus-host responses after intestinal transplantation. At the level of the study: Recipients obtained multivisceral, liver-intestinal, or isolated intestinal transplants. Tacrolimus and steroids were given for roughly 3 years to all recipients after anti-thymocyte globulin induction.

Germline V lookup: CDR1 KGHSH, CDR2 LQKENI. Between the trimmed V and J ends, which lost 2 bases and 0 bases, there was a span of 10 bases. This CDR3 is 16 amino acids long. Only in-frame clones appear in the TCRdb table, and some are missing; sequencing was by immunoSEQ multiplex PCR. In the table there are fewer than 70,000 clones, roughly 89% of which are singletons. Sequencing used bone marrow, obtained 700 to 850 days after intestinal transplantation. The sequence was collected from a human patient who received an intestinal transplant, so some T cells may come from the graft donor. The chain recombines TRBV18 with TRBJ1-4; possibly TRBD1 for D (5 bases). CDR3 in DNA: TGTGCCAGCTCACCAGGGCAGGGTTCAACTAATGAAAAACTGTTTTTT. Translated: CASSPGQGSTNEKLFF.